Presented here are 23 T cell receptor beta chains from one specimen sequenced in a study of EBV T-cell therapy then PD-1 blockade in nasopharyngeal carcinoma. No antigens are known for them. Treatment reported: AdE1-LMPpoly-expanded autologous EBV-specific T-cell therapy followed by anti-PD-1 nivolumab. Profiling relied on immunoSEQ multiplex PCR, and the TCRdb table lists in-frame clones only, not all of them. The sample consists of about 20,000 clones, 84% of them appearing once. Sequenced here: CD8+ T cells from blood, sampled between days 25 and 35 from a patient whose treatment included autologous EBV-specific T cells and nivolumab. All receptors derive from a man in his forties with nasopharyngeal carcinoma.

This chain links TRBV2 with TRBJ1-2, with no clear D. Trimming cost V 2 bases and J 0 bases, with 10 bases left between them. The CDR3 totals 15 residues. Germline V gives CDR1 SNHLY, CDR2 FYNNEI. CDR3 region: CASSEIAASNYGYTF. For the CDR3, the DNA is TGTGCCAGCAGTGAAATAGCTGCGTCTAACTATGGCTACACCTTC.

This chain links TRBV6-2 or TRBV6-3 with TRBJ1-5, with TRBD1 matching 7 bases. V was pared by 4 bases and J by 4 bases, with 10 bases of the junction left unmatched. The V gene's germline CDR1 is MNHEY and CDR2 SVGEGT. CDR3 length: 16 residues. The CDR3 DNA reads TGTGCCAGCAGTTCTGAACAGGGGCGAAGGAATCAGCCCCAGCATTTT. It translates to CASSSEQGRRNQPQHF.

The V gene is TRBV28, the J gene TRBJ2-7, with D unresolved. The CDR3 loop spans 15 amino acids. CDR1 is MDHEN, CDR2 SYDVKM, per germline. The V end lost 10 bases, the J end lost 0 bases, and 19 bases lay between the germline ends. DNA of the CDR3: TGTGCCACCGCGCCAGTGGCACCCCCCTCCTACGAGCAGTACTTC. Its protein is CATAPVAPPSYEQYF.

The chain uses TRBV29-1 and TRBJ2-1; 15 nucleotides match TRBD2. The length of the CDR3 is 15 residues. J lost 4 bases, V lost 3 bases, and 1 base had no gene match. The V gene's germline CDR1 is SQVTM and CDR2 ANQGSEA. The CDR3 DNA is TGCAGCGTTGAGGGACTAGCGGGGGGTTACAATGAGCAGTTCTTC. Translated: CSVEGLAGGYNEQFF.

This clone appeared a single time. This chain's CDR3 is CASSEQGRTDTQYF. The CDR3 DNA follows: TGTGCCAGCAGTGAACAGGGGCGCACAGATACGCAGTATTTT. V gene TRBV2 combines with J gene TRBJ2-3, with D perhaps matching TRBD1 (6 bases). The V end was cut by 2 bases, the J end by 1 base, with 7 bases between. This CDR3 spans 14 amino acids. CDR1 is SNHLY, CDR2 FYNNEI, per germline.

This CDR3 reads CASSLSGELFF. The CDR3 DNA is TGCGCCAGCAGCTTATCCGGGGAGCTGTTTTTT. The gene calls are TRBV5-1 and TRBJ2-2; unclear D gene. The CDR3 is 11 amino acids. Germline loops: CDR1 SGHRS, CDR2 YFSETQ. Trimming took off 2 bases at V and 6 bases at J, with 2 bases between the two ends.

The genes are TRBV4-1 and TRBJ1-3; D unclear. V gave up 0 bases and J gave up 0 bases, with 9 bases separating them. CDR1 MGHRA and CDR2 YSYEKL come from the germline V gene. There are 16 residues in the CDR3. CDR3 DNA sequence: TGCGCCAGCAGCCAAGATCCATGGGACTCTGGAAACACCATATATTTT. Amino acid sequence: CASSQDPWDSGNTIYF.

This clone has only one observation. The CDR3 protein is CASTPRPDWVNEQFF. In nucleotides, the CDR3 is TGTGCCAGCACCCCGCGGCCAGACTGGGTCAATGAGCAGTTCTTC. The chain joins TRBV9 to TRBJ2-1; D is unclear. V was clipped by 6 bases and J by 6 bases, with 19 bases between them. The CDR3 runs to 15 residues. CDR1 and CDR2 from the germline V gene are SGDLS and YYNGEE.

Concerning this clone: This CDR3 is also generated by other DNA sequences in the sample. The chain uses TRBV2 and TRBJ1-2; 8 nucleotides agree with TRBD1. The CDR3 contains 16 residues. The V and J ends lost 6 bases and 4 bases, in that order; junction bases with no gene match: 13. The germline V gene encodes CDR1 SNHLY and CDR2 FYNNEI. The CDR3 region has the DNA TGTGCCAGCAGGATTTCCCAGGGGGCGCGAAGCTATGGCTACACCTTC. It codes for CASRISQGARSYGYTF.

This sequence joins TRBV19 and TRBJ2-3; tentative D call: TRBD2 (6 bases). Trimming removed 1 base at V and 4 bases at J, with 15 bases between. The CDR3 contains 16 residues. Germline V gene lookup returns CDR1 LNHDA and CDR2 SQIVND (reference sequence). CDR3 sequence reads: CASSIGGGGVADTQYF. The CDR3 DNA follows: TGTGCCAGTAGTATAGGGGGCGGCGGGGTGGCAGATACGCAGTATTTT.

In its sample, this clone ranks as medium-sized. The chain couples TRBV7-9 to TRBJ1-1; possibly TRBD1 for D (5 bases). CDR3 length: 16 amino acids. Trimming left V 5 bases short and J 1 base short, with 17 bases between. The germline V gene encodes CDR1 SEHNR and CDR2 FQNEAQ (reference sequence). CDR3 amino acids: CASSSLSGGWNTEAFF. The CDR3 nucleotides read TGTGCCAGCAGCAGTCTTTCTGGGGGGTGGAACACTGAAGCTTTCTTT.

V and J are TRBV7-8 and TRBJ2-5; 7 bases match TRBD1. V gave up 5 bases and J gave up 0 bases; unmatched junction bases: 6. The CDR3 spans 15 residues. Germline V gene lookup returns CDR1 SGHVS and CDR2 FQNEAQ. The CDR3 loop is CASSRDRRNQETQYF. CDR3 bases: TGTGCCAGCAGCCGGGACAGAAGAAACCAAGAGACCCAGTACTTC. Drawing the rest from reference TRBV7-8 and TRBJ2-5, the complete variable domain is GAGVSQSPRYKVAKRGQDVALRCDPISGHVSLFWYQQALGQGPEFLTYFQNEAQLDKSGLPSDRFFAERPEGSVSTLKIQRTQQEDSAVYLCASSRDRRNQETQYFGPGTRLLVL.

The V gene is TRBV6-6, the J gene TRBJ2-1; D gene unclear. Germline V gives CDR1 MNHNY, CDR2 SVGAGI (reference sequence). The CDR3 is made up of 14 amino acids. Deletions cut 0 bases from V and 5 bases from J, with 8 bases between. In DNA, the CDR3 is TGTGCCAGCAGTTACTCACGATTAAACAATGAGCAGTTCTTC. As protein: CASSYSRLNNEQFF.

V and J are TRBV9 and TRBJ1-4; 7 bases line up with TRBD1. Germline CDR1 and CDR2: SGDLS and YYNGEE. V shed 3 bases, J shed 3 bases, and the junction held 11 bases outside the gene matches. The CDR3 is made up of 17 amino acids. CDR3 nucleotide sequence: TGTGCCAGCAGCGCCGCCGGAGGGACAGAATCTAATGAAAAACTGTTTTTT. Its translation: CASSAAGGTESNEKLFF.

This chain links TRBV15 with TRBJ1-5; D may be TRBD1 (5 bases). V lost 0 bases, J lost 3 bases, and 9 bases lay in between. The CDR3 runs 15 residues. Germline-derived CDR1 and CDR2 are LNHNV and YYDKDF (reference sequence). CDR3 in amino acids: CATSRDRGNNQPQHF. The CDR3 nucleotides read TGTGCCACCAGCAGAGATCGGGGGAACAATCAGCCCCAGCATTTT.

The chain combines TRBV28 with TRBJ2-1; D not resolved. CDR3 size: 13 residues. V shed 8 bases and J shed 9 bases, with 17 bases lying between them. The germline V gene encodes CDR1 MDHEN and CDR2 SYDVKM. The CDR3 sequence: CASYRSGVGEQFF. For the CDR3, the DNA is TGTGCCAGCTATCGATCAGGAGTGGGTGAGCAGTTCTTC.

CDR3 bases: TGTGCCAGCAGTGACCGGGCCGCCTCCTACGAGCAGTACTTC. It is translated as CASSDRAASYEQYF. The V call is TRBV2, the J call TRBJ2-7; D unclear. Between the trimmed V and J ends, which lost 3 bases and 0 bases, there was a span of 9 bases. Germline CDR1 reads SNHLY; CDR2 reads FYNNEI. CDR3 length: 14 residues.

This chain joins TRBV7-3 and TRBJ2-5; 9 positions agree with TRBD2. Germline V gene sequence: CDR1 SGHTA, CDR2 FQGTGA. The junction had 8 bases not matched to a gene; V was cut back by 4 bases and J by 5 bases. This CDR3 has 15 amino acids. The CDR3 is CASSSLAGAWETQYF. The CDR3 DNA sequence: TGTGCCAGCAGCTCCTTAGCGGGGGCCTGGGAGACCCAGTACTTC.

The rearrangement uses TRBV5-4 and TRBJ2-7; D is uncertain. Germline lookup yields CDR1 SGHNT and CDR2 YYREEE (reference sequence). V was clipped by 0 bases and J by 1 base, with 5 bases between them. There are 13 residues in the CDR3. As DNA, the CDR3 is TGTGCCAGCAGCTTGGGGTCATCCTACGAGCAGTACTTC. It codes for CASSLGSSYEQYF. The whole variable domain, remainder taken from reference TRBV5-4 and TRBJ2-7, is ETGVTQSPTHLIKTRGQQVTLRCSSQSGHNTVSWYQQALGQGPQFIFQYYREEENGRGNFPPRFSGLQFPNYSSELNVNALELDDSALYLCASSLGSSYEQYFGPGTRLTVT.

The rearrangement joins TRBV21-1 to TRBJ2-7; the D call of TRBD2 is as the table states it, not checked on the DNA. TRBV21-1 is designated a pseudogene. The length of the CDR3 is 12 residues. CDR3 loop: CASSPRTYEQYF. The DNA of the CDR3 is TGTGCCAGCAGCCCGCGGACCTACGAGCAGTACTTC.

The chain carries TRBV7-7 and TRBJ2-6, with D perhaps matching TRBD1 (5 bases). CDR1 and CDR2 from the germline V gene are SSHAT and FNYEAQ (reference sequence). V was shortened by 2 bases and J by 0 bases, with 11 bases between the two germline ends. CDR3 length: 17 residues. The CDR3 coding sequence is TGTGCCAGCAGCTTAAGGTCGCAGGGCTCTGGGGCCAACGTCCTGACTTTC. Protein: CASSLRSQGSGANVLTF.

The sample holds a few counts of this clone. The chain has TRBV14 and TRBJ2-1, with D perhaps TRBD2 (6 bases). V gave up 4 bases and J gave up 8 bases, with 18 bases separating them. The CDR3 length is 15 residues. CDR1 is SGHDN and CDR2 is FVKESK in the germline V gene. The CDR3 region is CASSPPGLAGHEQFF. The CDR3, as DNA: TGTGCCAGCAGCCCCCCGGGACTTGCGGGTCATGAGCAGTTCTTC.

The V gene is TRBV6-1, the J gene TRBJ1-3, with D hard to call. Trimming took 2 bases from V and 0 from J, leaving 11 bases between them. Per germline, CDR1 MNHNS and CDR2 SASEGT. The CDR3 length is 16 residues. The CDR3, as DNA: TGTGCCAGCAGTGAAAATTCGGTGATCTCTGGAAACACCATATATTTT. It encodes CASSENSVISGNTIYF.